This T cell receptor beta chain emerged from a study of cytomegalovirus exposure and HLA in healthy donors listed by TCRdb under 2017. For the study in its entirety: According to an earlier analysis of 550 to 750 of the donors, some 180 million T cells yielded roughly 110 million unique TCR beta sequences and around 280 Gb of sequence data. About 310 gigabases of sequencing data and tens of millions of unique TCR sequences were included in an early release covering several hundred HLA-typed donors. Of the 300 to 450 genotyped donors, approximately 83% fell in the genetic ancestry cluster associated with self-reported Caucasian donors. The study aimed to test whether cataloging public T cell receptors could reveal signatures of past pathogen exposure. Using immunosequencing, the study profiled T cell repertoires from fewer than 850 subjects and related those repertoires to cytomegalovirus serostatus. Besides the first cohort of more than 650 subjects, a separate validation cohort made up of over 100 different subjects was used. The study combined high-throughput TCR immunosequencing, statistical association of individual TCRs with disease status, and machine learning to predict cytomegalovirus infection status. To study patterns of TCR occurrence, a later analysis re-analyzed previously published TCR beta repertoires from hundreds of donors and added high-resolution HLA genotyping. Rather than drawing on any new phenotypic data, the later analysis identified candidate immune exposures from TCR beta sequences and the way those sequences occurred across donors. In an earlier analysis of roughly 580 of the donors, high-throughput TCR beta sequencing was used to judge whether each TCR beta V gene segment behaved as functional or pseudogenic. Donor age, sex, ethnicity and CMV serostatus were compiled together with the repertoire data. A later genetic analysis used genome-wide SNP genotypes for about three fifths of the roughly 700 donors, treating that subset as a discovery cohort. All discovery cohort repertoires had been generated using a single sequencing platform. Class I and class II HLA loci were covered by the typing at four-digit resolution. Typing coverage varied by locus: about 620-630 donors for A, B, C, DRB1 and DQB1; roughly 560 for DQA1; approximately 570 for DPA1; approximately 470 for DPB1. Roughly 5 DR-DQ haplotypes were treated as single units for association and clustering because of strong linkage in the cohort. Across 398 genotyped donors of the cohort, an average of about 240,000 unique TCR beta nucleotide sequences per donor were sequenced, and roughly 20% of those sequences were non-productive.

The cohort was made up of approximately 670 healthy bone marrow donors. All cohort members were sampled while nominally healthy, although unrecorded immune exposures were likely present. The donor tested CMV seropositive, placing the donor among the 289 seropositive members of the cohort. A peripheral blood sample was provided by each donor, and peripheral blood mononuclear cells were used for TCR beta sequencing. Genomic DNA extraction from the blood cell samples was performed with the Qiagen DNeasy Blood Extraction Kit. Receptor amplification or capture employed the immunoSEQ multiplex PCR assay. A mixture of 60 forward primers for TCR Vbeta segments and 13 reverse primers for TCR Jbeta segments was used in the multiplex PCR. A multiplex PCR assay on genomic DNA amplified the CDR3 region of rearranged TCR beta genes. The Illumina HiSeq System was used to sequence the amplified TCR beta libraries as 87-base-pair reads. On the study's bioinformatics: Across the roughly 640 repertoires, a later analysis counted 80 million or so unique TCR beta chains, around 11 million of which were shared by at least two donors. A nearest-neighbor algorithm error-corrected the raw reads and collapsed the reads into unique sequences, merging closely related sequences to remove PCR and sequencing errors. CDR3 sequences were aligned to IMGT reference sequences to assign V, D and J gene segments. For a sequence to be retained, at least a six-nucleotide match to both a V gene segment and a J gene segment was required. Rearrangements were called productive when the CDR3 lacked stop codons and stayed in frame with V and J; all others were non-productive. CDR3 was defined according to IMGT convention as the region running from the second conserved V-encoded cysteine to the conserved J-encoded phenylalanine. In an earlier analysis of around 600 of the donors, sequences lacking an unambiguous match to a single V gene segment were excluded. An earlier analysis of 587 of the donors classified V segments as functional when productive rearrangements were above 56.7% and as segregating when the standard deviation between donors was above 5%. A statistical classification framework was built to diagnose cytomegalovirus status from the catalog of TCR beta chain sequences. V and J gene assignment, in a later analysis, came from comparing TCR nucleotide sequences with IMGT/GENE-DB human TR gene sequences. In a later analysis, CDR3 sequences and most-parsimonious VDJ recombination scenarios were assigned using the TCRdist pipeline. A later analysis defined each TCR beta chain by its CDR3 amino acid sequence plus V-gene family, and excluded reads lacking a unique V-gene family. To address suspected cross-contamination and a sequencing artifact, a later analysis removed a few hundred highly shared, low-generation-probability nucleotide sequences. For each public chain, a later analysis derived a clonal expansion index from normalized ranks of inferred template counts within each repertoire. In a later analysis, generation probabilities were computed with a VDJ recombination model fitted to out-of-frame rearrangements, and the resulting probabilities were checked against IGoR. A later analysis scored TCR-TCR, TCR-HLA and TCR-CMV co-occurrence with hypergeometric tests, applying a repertoire-size bias correction to TCR pairs. A later analysis estimated false discovery rates by permuting HLA or CMV assignments 20 times. In a later analysis, co-occurring TCRs were grouped using DBSCAN, with TCRdist sequence similarity added in when clustering inside HLA-allele-positive subsets. Repertoires with fewer than 30,000 or more than 120,000 public chains were left out of co-occurrence clustering, as were a handful of repertoires with anomalous nucleotide sharing. Not all clones reach the TCRdb copy of this immuneACCESS table, which keeps in-frame sequences only. Checked studies attribute under half of the gap to unresolved V genes and leave the rest unexplained. V and J calls and clone size follow that table, whereas D and trimming were derived from the DNA. The sample table records 95,000 to 110,000 clones; 79% of these occur just once. Roughly 4% of the sample goes to the ten largest clones.

The paper as a whole reports these results and caveats: HLA typing was unavailable for some donors at each locus, so association tests used only the typed subset. A further reported finding was that TCR beta sequences accurately predicted the HLA-A and HLA-B alleles for most subjects in the first cohort. Across donors, most TCR sequences were observed very rarely, whereas some public TCRs were present in many individuals. In a later analysis, HLA-associated TCR beta chains showed more clonal expansion and lower generation probabilities than non-associated chains that were equally common. Roughly uniform sequencing depth across donors was assumed in presence/absence analyses, although this assumption may not hold. It was suggested by the authors that the approach could potentially be generalized to other disease states and immunological phenotypes. Most CMV-associated TCR beta chains appeared to be HLA-restricted in a later analysis, and the HLA associations seemed to be driven largely by CMV exposure. Broadly in line with IMGT annotations, most TCR beta V segments showed up in productive rearrangements about 90% or about 30% of the time in an earlier analysis of under 700 of the donors. CMV serostatus was the only immune exposure information available for the cohort. Three of the identified cytomegalovirus-associated TCR beta chains were confirmed in vitro to be specific for cytomegalovirus antigens. Strong co-occurrence of HLA alleles, especially DR and DQ, made assigning TCR associations to individual alleles difficult. In both the original and validation cohorts, the classifier was reported to diagnose cytomegalovirus status with high specificity and sensitivity. A total of fewer than 200 TCR beta chains were listed by the study as associated with cytomegalovirus. Compared with the approximately 700-donor mean, donors in an Asian-associated ancestry cluster had fewer N-insertions in productive TCRs, according to a later genetic analysis. In this cohort, only TCR beta chains were sequenced, and detectable features were limited by the absence of alpha or paired-chain data. Linkage disequilibrium might explain the correlated functional status among segregating V segments, but an unknown experimental factor could not be excluded. The sequencing pipeline was judged likely to have produced a cluster of highly shared sequence variants as a technical artifact. Because the 87-base-pair reads could not distinguish some IMGT-functional V segments, including TRBV6-2 and TRBV6-3, those segments were excluded. According to a later analysis, parvovirus B19, influenza, CMV and Epstein-Barr virus appeared linked to several top co-occurrence clusters. At a false discovery rate of 0.05, a later analysis linked under 20,000 TCR beta sequences to specific HLA alleles. Because counts were too low, 15 to 20 rarely observed V segments, including chromosome 9 orphons, were excluded from the earlier analysis of around 640 of the donors. According to a later analysis, TCR association rates differed among HLA loci, with DRB1 alleles showing the most associated TCRs and HLA-C alleles showing the fewest. In a later genetic analysis, a missense DCLRE1C variant was associated with V-gene and J-gene trimming of TCR beta chains, and the association was replicated in an independent cohort.

Reading the germline V gene gives CDR1 SGDLS and CDR2 YYNGEE. The germline V end is reduced by 4 bases and the J end by 1 base; junction bases left unmatched: 17. Taken from cysteine to phenylalanine, the CDR3 has 20 residues. The retained sequence is limited to the CDR3, 60 bases, with the frame set at the first base. A word on this clone: The clone's antigen remains unknown. Base-call qualities are not available, and no considerably larger clone is one nucleotide away.

The sample was PBMCs. The rearranged chain carries TRBV9 and TRBJ2-2; 9 junctional bases match TRBD1. The source of this sequence is a man aged 50-60 years in good health and CMV-seropositive. The CDR3 protein is CASSPEGGQGWGMNTGELFF. The DNA sequence is TGTGCCAGCAGCCCGGAGGGAGGACAGGGGTGGGGAATGAACACCGGGGAGCTGTTTTTT.